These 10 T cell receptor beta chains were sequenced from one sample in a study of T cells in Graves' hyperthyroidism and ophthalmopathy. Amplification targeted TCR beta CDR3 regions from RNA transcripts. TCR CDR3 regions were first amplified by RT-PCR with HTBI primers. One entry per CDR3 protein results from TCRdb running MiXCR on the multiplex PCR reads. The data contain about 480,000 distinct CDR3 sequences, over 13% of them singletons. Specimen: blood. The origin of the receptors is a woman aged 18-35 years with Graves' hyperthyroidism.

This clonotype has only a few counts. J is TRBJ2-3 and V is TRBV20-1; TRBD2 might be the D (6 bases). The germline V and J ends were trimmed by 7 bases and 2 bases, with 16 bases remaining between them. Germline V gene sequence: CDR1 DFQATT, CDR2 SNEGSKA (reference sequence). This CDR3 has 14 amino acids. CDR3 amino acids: CSVPPAGITDTQYF. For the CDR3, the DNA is TGCAGTGTCCCGCCGGCGGGAATCACAGATACGCAGTATTTT.

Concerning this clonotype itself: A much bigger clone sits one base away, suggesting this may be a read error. CDR3 protein: CAGSLNEKLFF. The CDR3 bases are TGTGCCGGCAGTCTAAATGAAAAACTGTTTTTT. The chain couples TRBV6-1 to TRBJ1-4; D is ambiguous. Germline V gene lookup returns CDR1 MNHNS and CDR2 SASEGT. The CDR3 sequence is 11 residues long.

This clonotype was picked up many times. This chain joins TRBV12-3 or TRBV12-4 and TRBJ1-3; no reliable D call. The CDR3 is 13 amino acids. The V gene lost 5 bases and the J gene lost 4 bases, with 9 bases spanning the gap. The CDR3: CASSPLHGNTIYF. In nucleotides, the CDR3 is TGTGCCAGCAGTCCGTTACACGGAAACACCATATATTTT.

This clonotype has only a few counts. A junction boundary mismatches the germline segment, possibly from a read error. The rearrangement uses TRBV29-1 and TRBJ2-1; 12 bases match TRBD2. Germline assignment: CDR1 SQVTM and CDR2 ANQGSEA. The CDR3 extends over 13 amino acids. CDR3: CSAETSGSNEQSF. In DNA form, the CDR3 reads TGCAGCGCCGAGACTAGCGGGAGCAATGAGCAGTCCTTC.

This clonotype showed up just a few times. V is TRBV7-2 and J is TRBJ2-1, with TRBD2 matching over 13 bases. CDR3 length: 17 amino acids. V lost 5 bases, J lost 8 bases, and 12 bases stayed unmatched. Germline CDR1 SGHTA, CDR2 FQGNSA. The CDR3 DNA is TGTGCCAGCAGCGAATCCGGACTAGCGGGAGAAAGGGATGAGCAGTTCTTC. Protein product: CASSESGLAGERDEQFF.

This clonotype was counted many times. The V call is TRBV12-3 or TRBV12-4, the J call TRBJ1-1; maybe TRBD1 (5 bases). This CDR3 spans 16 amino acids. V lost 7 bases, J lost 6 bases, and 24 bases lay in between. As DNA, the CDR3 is TGTGCCAGCACCCAAGGTTGGGGACTCGGAGGCTCTGAAGCTTTCTTT. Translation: CASTQGWGLGGSEAFF.

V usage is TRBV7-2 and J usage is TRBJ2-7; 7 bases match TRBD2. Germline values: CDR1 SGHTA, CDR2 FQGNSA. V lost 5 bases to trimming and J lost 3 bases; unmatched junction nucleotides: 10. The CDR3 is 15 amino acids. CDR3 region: CASSLGLDGGYEQYV. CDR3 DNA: TGTGCCAGCAGCCTCGGACTAGATGGAGGCTACGAGCAGTACGTC.

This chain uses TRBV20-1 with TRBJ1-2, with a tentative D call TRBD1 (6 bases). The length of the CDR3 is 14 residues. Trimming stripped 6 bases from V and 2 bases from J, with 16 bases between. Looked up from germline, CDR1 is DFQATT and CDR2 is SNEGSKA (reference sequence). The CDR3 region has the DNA TGCAGTGCCCCCCCCCGGACAGCGAACTATGGCTACACCTTC. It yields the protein CSAPPRTANYGYTF.

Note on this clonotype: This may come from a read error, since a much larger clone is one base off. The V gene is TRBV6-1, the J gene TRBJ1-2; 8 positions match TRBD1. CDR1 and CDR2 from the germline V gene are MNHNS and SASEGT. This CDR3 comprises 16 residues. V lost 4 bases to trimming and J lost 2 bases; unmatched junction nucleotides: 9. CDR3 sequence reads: CASSGPGQGKNYGYTF. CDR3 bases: TGTGCCAGCAGTGGTCCCGGACAGGGCAAGAACTATGGCTACACCTTC.

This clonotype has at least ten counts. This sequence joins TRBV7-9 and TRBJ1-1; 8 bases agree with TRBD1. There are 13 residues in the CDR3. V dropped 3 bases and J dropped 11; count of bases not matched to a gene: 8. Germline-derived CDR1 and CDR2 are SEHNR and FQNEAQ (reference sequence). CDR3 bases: TGTGCCAGCAGCTTCCAACAGGGGGGAAGGGCTTTCTTT. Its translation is CASSFQQGGRAFF. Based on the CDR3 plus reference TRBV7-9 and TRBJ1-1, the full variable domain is DTGVSQNPRHKITKRGQNVTFRCDPISEHNRLYWYRQTLGQGPEFLTYFQNEAQLEKSRLLSDRFSAERPKGSFSTLEIQRTEQGDSAMYLCASSFQQGGRAFFGQGTRLTVV.